A selection of T cell receptor beta chains follows, all from one sample in a study of cytomegalovirus exposure and HLA in healthy donors. Clones were read by immunoSEQ multiplex PCR, and TCRdb kept only the in-frame ones, dropping some. The sample lists roughly 80,000 clones; about three quarters were seen once. The sequenced material came from PBMCs. Receptors originate from a male donor in good health and CMV-seropositive. The CDR3 runs from the conserved cysteine through the conserved F or W. A D gene is named only where the DNA matches it firmly.

j_call: TRBJ1-2; v_call: TRBV18; d_call: TRBD1; cdr3_nt: TGTGCCAGCTCACCAGGACAGGCACATGGCTACACCTTC; cdr3_aa: CASSPGQAHGYTF
j_call: TRBJ1-2; v_call: TRBV4-1; d_call: -; cdr3_nt: TGCGCCAGCAGCCAAGATGGGGCGGTTAACTATGGCTACACCTTC; cdr3_aa: CASSQDGAVNYGYTF
j_call: TRBJ2-1; v_call: TRBV29-1; d_call: -; cdr3_nt: TGCAGCGTGACGATGGTCGTGGGCTCAGGGGGCGGGGGTGAGCAGTTCTTC; cdr3_aa: CSVTMVVGSGGGGEQFF
j_call: TRBJ1-2; v_call: TRBV14; d_call: -; cdr3_nt: TGTGCCAGCAGCCAAGGTTATCGGGAGTACTCTGGCTACACCTTC; cdr3_aa: CASSQGYREYSGYTF
j_call: TRBJ2-7; v_call: TRBV6-1; d_call: -; cdr3_nt: TGTGCCAGCAGGTGGCAGGTCTACGAGCAGTACTTC; cdr3_aa: CASRWQVYEQYF
j_call: TRBJ1-1; v_call: TRBV5-5; d_call: -; cdr3_nt: TGTGCCAGCAGCTCGGTTGGGGCGAACACTGAAGCTTTCTTT; cdr3_aa: CASSSVGANTEAFF
j_call: TRBJ2-3; v_call: TRBV5-4; d_call: -; cdr3_nt: TGTGCCAGCAGCTTGTCAGTCGGGGAGGCAGATACGCAGTATTTT; cdr3_aa: CASSLSVGEADTQYF
j_call: TRBJ2-3; v_call: TRBV7-9; d_call: -; cdr3_nt: TGTGCCAGCAGCCTGGTGAGACAGAACACAGATACGCAGTATTTT; cdr3_aa: CASSLVRQNTDTQYF
j_call: TRBJ2-5; v_call: TRBV19; d_call: -; cdr3_nt: TGTGCCAGTAGAAGGGAGGCAAGCCGGCCAGAGACCCAGTACTTC; cdr3_aa: CASRREASRPETQYF
j_call: TRBJ2-2; v_call: TRBV7-3; d_call: TRBD2; cdr3_nt: TGTGCCAGCAGCTTAGAGGGGACTAGCGGGGAGCTGTTTTTT; cdr3_aa: CASSLEGTSGELFF
j_call: TRBJ2-7; v_call: TRBV21-1; d_call: -; cdr3_nt: TGTGCCAGCAGCCCACGGACTAGCGGGGGCCTCTACGAGCAGTACTTC; cdr3_aa: CASSPRTSGGLYEQYF
j_call: TRBJ2-7; v_call: TRBV6-6; d_call: -; cdr3_nt: TGTGCCAGCAGTTACGATGAGGGCTACTACGAGCAGTACTTC; cdr3_aa: CASSYDEGYYEQYF
j_call: TRBJ2-3; v_call: TRBV11-2; d_call: -; cdr3_nt: TGTGCCAGCAGCCCGAGCACAGATACGCAGTATTTT; cdr3_aa: CASSPSTDTQYF